This T cell receptor beta chain was obtained from a study of shared T cell receptors in the human thymus. Using immunoSEQ multiplex PCR, the repertoire was profiled, and TCRdb retains in-frame clones only, with some absent. The sample holds about 660,000 clones, around 87% seen once. CDR3 size: 17 residues. V dropped 6 bases and J dropped 3; count of bases not matched to a gene: 8. CDR1 and CDR2 (germline): MNHEY, SMNVEV (reference sequence). These same records also appear under a second study, on human thymus T cells. That work contributes: The thymus was resected at corrective cardiac surgery.

Sequencing was performed on thymocytes. The chain uses TRBV27 and TRBJ2-7; 16 bases line up with TRBD2. The TCR originated in a boy younger than two with a congenital heart defect. The CDR3 coding sequence is TGTGCCAGCAGCCCAGGGACTAGCGGGAGGGCCTGCTACGAGCAGTACTTC. This sequence encodes CASSPGTSGRACYEQYF.